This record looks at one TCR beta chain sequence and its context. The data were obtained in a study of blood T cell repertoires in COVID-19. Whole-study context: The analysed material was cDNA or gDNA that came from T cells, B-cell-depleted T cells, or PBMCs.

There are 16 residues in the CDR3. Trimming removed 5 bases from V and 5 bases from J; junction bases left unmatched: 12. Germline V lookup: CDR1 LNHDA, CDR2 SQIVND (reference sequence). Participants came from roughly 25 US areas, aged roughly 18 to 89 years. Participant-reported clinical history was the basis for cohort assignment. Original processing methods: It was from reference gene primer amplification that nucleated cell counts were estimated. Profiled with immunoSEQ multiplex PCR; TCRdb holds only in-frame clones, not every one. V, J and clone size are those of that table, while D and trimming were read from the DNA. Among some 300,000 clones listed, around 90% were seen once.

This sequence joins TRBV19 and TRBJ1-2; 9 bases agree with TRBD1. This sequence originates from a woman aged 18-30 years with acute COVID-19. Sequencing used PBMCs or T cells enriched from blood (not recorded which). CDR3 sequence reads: CASSSKDRGYPYGYTF. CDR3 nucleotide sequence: TGTGCCAGTAGTTCAAAGGACAGGGGATATCCTTATGGCTACACCTTC. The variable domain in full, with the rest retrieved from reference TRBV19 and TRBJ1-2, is DGGITQSPKYLFRKEGQNVTLSCEQNLNHDAMYWYRQDPGQGLRLIYYSQIVNDFQKGDIAEGYSVSREKKESFPLTVTSAQKNPTAFYLCASSSKDRGYPYGYTFGSGTRLTVV.